This TCR beta chain came from a study of OX40 agonist ivuxolimab in advanced cancers. There are a few counts of this clone. Trimming left V 4 bases short and J 9 bases short, with 10 bases between. The germline V gene encodes CDR1 SGHTA and CDR2 FQGNSA. The CDR3 is 13 residues long. Clones were read by immunoSEQ multiplex PCR, and TCRdb kept only the in-frame ones, dropping some. The sample includes some 25,000 clones, 65% to 80% of them seen just once. This material consisted of CD4+ or CD8+ T cells sorted from blood, taken in a trial of the OX40 agonist ivuxolimab. This sequence was found in an adult with an advanced solid tumor such as melanoma, head and neck, liver or kidney cancer. The chain uses TRBV7-2 and TRBJ1-6, with D unclear. The CDR3 DNA reads TGTGCCAGCAGCTATACAGAGAGTTCACCCCTCCACTTT. Encoded protein: CASSYTESSPLHF.